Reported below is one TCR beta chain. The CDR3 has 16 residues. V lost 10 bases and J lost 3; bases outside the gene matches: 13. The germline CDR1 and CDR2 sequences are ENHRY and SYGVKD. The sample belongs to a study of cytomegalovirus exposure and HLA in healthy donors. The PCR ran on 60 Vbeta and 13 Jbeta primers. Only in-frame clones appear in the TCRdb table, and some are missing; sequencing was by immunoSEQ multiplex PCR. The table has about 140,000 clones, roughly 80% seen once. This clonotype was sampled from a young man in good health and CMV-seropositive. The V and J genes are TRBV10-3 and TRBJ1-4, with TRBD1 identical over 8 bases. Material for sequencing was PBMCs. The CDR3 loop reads CATPMDRDYANEKLFF. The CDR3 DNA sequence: TGTGCCACACCCATGGACAGGGACTATGCTAATGAAAAACTGTTTTTT.